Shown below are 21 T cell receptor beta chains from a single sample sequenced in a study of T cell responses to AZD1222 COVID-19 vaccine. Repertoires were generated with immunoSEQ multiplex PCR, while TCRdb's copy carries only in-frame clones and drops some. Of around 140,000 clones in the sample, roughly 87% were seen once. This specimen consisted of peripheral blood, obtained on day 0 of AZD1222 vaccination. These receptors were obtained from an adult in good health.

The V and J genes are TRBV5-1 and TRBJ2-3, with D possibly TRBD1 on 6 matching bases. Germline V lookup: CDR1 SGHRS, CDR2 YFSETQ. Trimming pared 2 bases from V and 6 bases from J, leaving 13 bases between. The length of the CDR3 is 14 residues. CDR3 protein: CASSFTGLRDTQYF. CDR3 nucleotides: TGCGCCAGCAGCTTTACAGGGCTTCGGGATACGCAGTATTTT.

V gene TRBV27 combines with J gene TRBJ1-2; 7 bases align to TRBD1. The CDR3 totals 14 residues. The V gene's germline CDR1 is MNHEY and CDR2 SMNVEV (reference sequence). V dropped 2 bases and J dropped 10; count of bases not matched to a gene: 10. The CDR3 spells CASSLRGPSTSYTF. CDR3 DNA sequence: TGTGCCAGCAGTTTAAGGGGGCCGTCTACCTCCTACACCTTC.

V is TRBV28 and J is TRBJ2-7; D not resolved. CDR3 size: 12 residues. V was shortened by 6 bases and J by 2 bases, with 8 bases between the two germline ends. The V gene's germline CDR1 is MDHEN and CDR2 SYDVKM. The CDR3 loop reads CASSRTAYEQYF. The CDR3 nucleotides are TGTGCCAGCAGCAGGACGGCCTACGAGCAGTACTTC.

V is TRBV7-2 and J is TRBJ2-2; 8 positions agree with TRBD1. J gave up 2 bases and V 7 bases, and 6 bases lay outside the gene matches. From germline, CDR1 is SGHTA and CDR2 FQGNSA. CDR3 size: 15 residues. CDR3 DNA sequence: TGTGCCAGCAACCTCGGACAGGGAAACACCGGGGAGCTGTTTTTT. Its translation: CASNLGQGNTGELFF.

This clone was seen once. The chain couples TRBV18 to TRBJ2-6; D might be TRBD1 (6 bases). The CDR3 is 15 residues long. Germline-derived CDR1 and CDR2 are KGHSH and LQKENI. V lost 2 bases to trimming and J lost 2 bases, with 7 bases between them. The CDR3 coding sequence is TGTGCCAGCTCACCAACAGGGCCTGGGGCCAACGTCCTGACTTTC. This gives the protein CASSPTGPGANVLTF.

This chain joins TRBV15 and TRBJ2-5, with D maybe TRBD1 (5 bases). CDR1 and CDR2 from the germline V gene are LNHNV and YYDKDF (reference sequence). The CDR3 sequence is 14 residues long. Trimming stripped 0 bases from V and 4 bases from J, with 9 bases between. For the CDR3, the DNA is TGTGCCACCAGCAGAGAATCAAGGGGAGAGACCCAGTACTTC. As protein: CATSRESRGETQYF.

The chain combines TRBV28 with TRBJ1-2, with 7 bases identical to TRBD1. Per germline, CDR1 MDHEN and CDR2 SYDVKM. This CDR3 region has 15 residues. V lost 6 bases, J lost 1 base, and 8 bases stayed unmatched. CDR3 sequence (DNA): TGTGCCAGCAGCCCGGACAGGAGAAATAACTATGGCTACACCTTC. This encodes CASSPDRRNNYGYTF.

CDR3 nucleotides: TGTGCCAGCAGTTTTCATAATAGCGGGAGGGACCGCGAGCAGTACTTC. Its translation: CASSFHNSGRDREQYF. The rearrangement links TRBV27 to TRBJ2-7, with 11 bases identical to TRBD2. The CDR3 is 16 residues long. With V trimmed by 3 bases and J by 6 bases, 10 bases remained unmatched. Germline CDR1 MNHEY, CDR2 SMNVEV (reference sequence).

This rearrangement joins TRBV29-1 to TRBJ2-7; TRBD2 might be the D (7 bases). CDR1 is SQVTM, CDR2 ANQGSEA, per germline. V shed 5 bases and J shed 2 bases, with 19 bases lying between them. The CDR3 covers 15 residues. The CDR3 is CSVSGGGRTPYEQYF. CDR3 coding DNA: TGCAGCGTTTCTGGGGGCGGGAGAACGCCCTACGAGCAGTACTTC.

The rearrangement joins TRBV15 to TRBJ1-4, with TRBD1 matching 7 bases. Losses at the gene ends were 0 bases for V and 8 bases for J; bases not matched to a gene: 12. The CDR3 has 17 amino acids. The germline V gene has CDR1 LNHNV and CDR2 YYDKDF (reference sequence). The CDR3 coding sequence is TGTGCCACCAGCAGAGACGCGACAGGGATTAGAGGCGAAAAACTGTTTTTT. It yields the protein CATSRDATGIRGEKLFF.

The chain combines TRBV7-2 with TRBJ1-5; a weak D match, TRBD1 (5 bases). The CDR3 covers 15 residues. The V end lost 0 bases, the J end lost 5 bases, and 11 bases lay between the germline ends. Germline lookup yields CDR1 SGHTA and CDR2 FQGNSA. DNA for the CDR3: TGTGCCAGCAGCTTAGCAGGGGTCAGGTATCAGCCCCAGCATTTT. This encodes CASSLAGVRYQPQHF.

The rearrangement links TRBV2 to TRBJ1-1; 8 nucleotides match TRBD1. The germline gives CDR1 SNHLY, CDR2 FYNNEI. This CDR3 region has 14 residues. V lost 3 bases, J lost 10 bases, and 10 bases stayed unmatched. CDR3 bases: TGTGCCAGCAGTGATCAGGGGGCGGTTGGGGGAGCTTTCTTT. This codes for CASSDQGAVGGAFF.

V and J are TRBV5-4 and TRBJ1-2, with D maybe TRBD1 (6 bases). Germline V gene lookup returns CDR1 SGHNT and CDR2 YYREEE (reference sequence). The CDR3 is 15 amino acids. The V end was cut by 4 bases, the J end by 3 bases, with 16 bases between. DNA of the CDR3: TGTGCCAGCAGCGCCAAGCAGGGGTTCCACTATGGCTACACCTTC. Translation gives CASSAKQGFHYGYTF.

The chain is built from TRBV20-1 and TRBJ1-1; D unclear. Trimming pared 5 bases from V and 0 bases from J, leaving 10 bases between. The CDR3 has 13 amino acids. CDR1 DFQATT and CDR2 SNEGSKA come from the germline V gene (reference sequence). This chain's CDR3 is CSARAGLNTEAFF. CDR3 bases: TGCAGTGCTCGTGCCGGACTGAACACTGAAGCTTTCTTT.

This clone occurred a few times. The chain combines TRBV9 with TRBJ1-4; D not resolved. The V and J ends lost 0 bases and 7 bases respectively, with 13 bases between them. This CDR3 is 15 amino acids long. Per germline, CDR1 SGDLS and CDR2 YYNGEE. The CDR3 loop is CASSVVTGPSEKLFF. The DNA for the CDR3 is TGTGCCAGCAGCGTAGTAACTGGGCCCAGTGAAAAACTGTTTTTT.

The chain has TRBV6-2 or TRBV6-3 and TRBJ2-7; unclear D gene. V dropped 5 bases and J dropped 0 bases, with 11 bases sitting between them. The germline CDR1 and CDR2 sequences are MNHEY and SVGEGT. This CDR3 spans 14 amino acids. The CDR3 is CASSRLGTSYEQYF. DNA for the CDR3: TGTGCCAGCAGTCGACTTGGAACCTCCTACGAGCAGTACTTC.

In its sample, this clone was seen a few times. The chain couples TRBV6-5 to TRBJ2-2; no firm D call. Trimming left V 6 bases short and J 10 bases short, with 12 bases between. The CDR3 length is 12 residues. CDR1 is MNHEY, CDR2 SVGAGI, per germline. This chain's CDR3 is CASSEFPSELFF. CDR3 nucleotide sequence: TGTGCCAGCAGCGAGTTCCCTTCGGAGCTGTTTTTT.

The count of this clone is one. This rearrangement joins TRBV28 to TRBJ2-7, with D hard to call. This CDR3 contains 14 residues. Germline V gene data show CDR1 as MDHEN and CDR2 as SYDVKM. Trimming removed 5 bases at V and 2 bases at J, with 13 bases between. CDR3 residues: CASSRNDPPYEQYF. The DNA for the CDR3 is TGTGCCAGCAGTCGTAATGACCCACCCTACGAGCAGTACTTC.

CDR3 bases: TGTGCCAGCAGCCAAGGACAGGGCTATGGCTACACCTTC. Translation gives CASSQGQGYGYTF. The chain couples TRBV14 to TRBJ1-2; 7 positions agree with TRBD1. The CDR3 covers 13 residues. The germline CDR1 and CDR2 sequences are SGHDN and FVKESK. Trimming took 1 base from V and 4 from J; bases not matched to a gene: 0.

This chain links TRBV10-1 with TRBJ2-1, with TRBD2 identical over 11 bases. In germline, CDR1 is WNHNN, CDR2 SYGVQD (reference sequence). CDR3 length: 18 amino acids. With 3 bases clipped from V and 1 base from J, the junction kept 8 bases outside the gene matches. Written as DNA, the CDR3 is TGCGCCAGCAGTGATCACCGGGCTAGCGGGAGGTCCTACAATGAGCAGTTCTTC. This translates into CASSDHRASGRSYNEQFF.

As DNA, the CDR3 is TGCGCCAGCAGCTTACTGATGACGGCAAGCTCCTACGAGCAGTACTTC. Residues: CASSLLMTASSYEQYF. The chain joins TRBV5-1 to TRBJ2-7; D unresolved. Trimming left V 2 bases short and J 0 bases short, with 15 bases between. Germline-derived CDR1 and CDR2 are SGHRS and YFSETQ. The CDR3 is made up of 16 amino acids. Using reference TRBV5-1 and TRBJ2-7 for the parts outside the CDR3, the full variable domain is KAGVTQTPRYLIKTRGQQVTLSCSPISGHRSVSWYQQTPGQGLQFLFEYFSETQRNKGNFPGRFSGRQFSNSRSEMNVSTLELGDSALYLCASSLLMTASSYEQYFGPGTRLTVT.